The 21 T cell receptor beta chains presented below share a single source sample, sequenced in a study of cytomegalovirus exposure and HLA in healthy donors (dated by TCRdb to the late 2010s). The library was built by means of the immunoSEQ multiplex PCR assay. The multiplex PCR relied on a mix of 60 forward primers for TCR Vbeta segments and 13 reverse primers for TCR Jbeta segments. In TCRdb, the immuneACCESS table is reduced to in-frame sequences with V and J assigned. These tables do not hold every clone; where another copy was compared, an unresolved V gene accounts for under half, and the others remain unexplained. The sample table shows approximately 100,000 clones, and 65% to 80% are seen once. The top ten constitute roughly 2.7% of the sample. Sequences were obtained from PBMCs. These receptors came from a female donor in good health and CMV-seronegative.

The chain combines TRBV7-9 with TRBJ2-7, with D unresolved. This CDR3 spans 13 amino acids. Trimming took off 2 bases at V and 3 bases at J, with 8 bases between the two ends. Germline CDR1 and CDR2: SEHNR and FQNEAQ (reference sequence). The CDR3 is CASSLLGSYEQYF. For the CDR3, the DNA is TGTGCCAGCAGCTTACTTGGTAGCTACGAGCAGTACTTC.

The count of this clone is one. This sequence joins TRBV19 and TRBJ2-3, with D possibly being TRBD1 (6 bases). V dropped 9 bases and J dropped 1 base, with 11 bases sitting between them. CDR3 length: 13 amino acids. Germline lookup yields CDR1 LNHDA and CDR2 SQIVND (reference sequence). CDR3 loop: CARTGARTDTQYF. The CDR3 DNA follows: TGTGCCAGGACAGGCGCGCGCACAGATACGCAGTATTTT.

The gene calls are TRBV15 and TRBJ1-1; a weak D match, TRBD1 (5 bases). Trimming took 0 bases from V and 4 from J, leaving 6 bases between them. The germline gives CDR1 LNHNV, CDR2 YYDKDF (reference sequence). CDR3 length: 13 amino acids. CDR3 sequence: CATSRDGGTEAFF. CDR3 sequence (DNA): TGTGCCACCAGCAGAGACGGGGGCACTGAAGCTTTCTTT.

The chain is built from TRBV5-5 and TRBJ2-1; TRBD2 might be the D (5 bases). Trimming removed 4 bases at V and 4 bases at J, with 9 bases between. This CDR3 has 13 amino acids. Germline-derived CDR1 and CDR2 are SGHKS and YYEKEE (reference sequence). DNA for the CDR3: TGTGCCAGCAGCGTCGGGGAATACAATGAGCAGTTCTTC. Its translation: CASSVGEYNEQFF.

The chain has TRBV18 and TRBJ2-3; 9 nucleotides align to TRBD1. Germline trimming cut 6 bases from V and 1 base from J; bases unmatched to any gene: 8. The CDR3 runs to 16 residues. In germline, CDR1 is KGHSH, CDR2 LQKENI. In DNA, the CDR3 is TGTGCCAGCTCCCTGGATAGGGACAGGGGCACAGATACGCAGTATTTT. Translating it yields CASSLDRDRGTDTQYF.

The J gene is TRBJ1-2, the V gene TRBV11-2; D remains ambiguous. CDR3 length equals 12 residues. Trimming took off 5 bases at V and 0 bases at J, with 4 bases between the two ends. Germline V CDR1 and CDR2: SGHAT, FQNNGV. The DNA for the CDR3 is TGTGCCAGCAGCGACACTAACTATGGCTACACCTTC. Translating it yields CASSDTNYGYTF.

The chain joins TRBV5-1 to TRBJ1-2, with 8 bases that match TRBD1. J gave up 6 bases and V 4 bases, and 11 bases lay outside the gene matches. The germline V gene has CDR1 SGHRS and CDR2 YFSETQ. The CDR3 spans 15 residues. CDR3 coding DNA: TGCGCCAGCAGCGTCTCCGGGACAGGTCTCGATGGCTACACCTTC. It codes for CASSVSGTGLDGYTF. Full variable domain (outside the CDR3, taken from reference TRBV5-1 and TRBJ1-2): KAGVTQTPRYLIKTRGQQVTLSCSPISGHRSVSWYQQTPGQGLQFLFEYFSETQRNKGNFPGRFSGRQFSNSRSEMNVSTLELGDSALYLCASSVSGTGLDGYTFGSGTRLTVV.

The CDR3 nucleotides read TGTGCCAGCAGGGCAAAAAAACGGGACACTGAAGCTTTCTTT. Its protein product is CASRAKKRDTEAFF. V is TRBV6-4 and J is TRBJ1-1; D not resolved. In germline, CDR1 is MRHNA, CDR2 SNTAGT. V was pared by 6 bases and J by 3 bases, with 14 bases between. This CDR3 has 14 amino acids.

The chain recombines TRBV25-1 with TRBJ1-1, with a tentative D call TRBD1 (5 bases). CDR1 and CDR2 from the germline V gene are MGHDK and SYGVNS. The CDR3 totals 13 residues. V was shortened by 4 bases and J by 1 base, with 7 bases between the two germline ends. CDR3 amino acids: CASSGGGNTEAFF. CDR3 bases: TGTGCCAGCAGTGGGGGGGGGAACACTGAAGCTTTCTTT.

The chain carries TRBV30 and TRBJ1-1; 7 bases are a match to TRBD1. The V segment lost 2 bases and the J segment 1 base; nucleotides outside the gene matches: 4. Germline V gene lookup returns CDR1 GTSNPN and CDR2 SVGIG (reference sequence). The CDR3 is 14 amino acids. As DNA, the CDR3 is TGTGCCTGGAGTCCCCCAGGGGGGAACACTGAAGCTTTCTTT. This codes for CAWSPPGGNTEAFF.

J is TRBJ2-2 and V is TRBV19; 9 bases match TRBD2. Unmatched junction bases numbered 7, after V lost 3 bases and J lost 2 bases. Looked up from germline, CDR1 is LNHDA and CDR2 is SQIVND (reference sequence). The CDR3 length is 17 residues. The CDR3 region is CASSISLAGSNTGELFF. CDR3 bases: TGTGCCAGTAGTATTTCGCTAGCGGGGAGCAACACCGGGGAGCTGTTTTTT.

The chain employs TRBV5-6 and TRBJ2-1; 13 positions match TRBD2. The germline CDR1 and CDR2 sequences are SGHDT and YYEEEE. V lost 4 bases and J lost 7; bases outside the gene matches: 5. The CDR3 is made up of 15 amino acids. The CDR3 DNA sequence: TGTGCCAGCAGCGGACTAGCGGGGGTCGTAAATGAGCAGTTCTTC. Amino acid sequence: CASSGLAGVVNEQFF. Full variable domain (rest looked up from reference TRBV5-6 and TRBJ2-1): DAGVTQSPTHLIKTRGQQVTLRCSPKSGHDTVSWYQQALGQGPQFIFQYYEEEERQRGNFPDRFSGHQFPNYSSELNVNALLLGDSALYLCASSGLAGVVNEQFFGPGTRLTVL.

The chain has TRBV28 and TRBJ2-1, with 7 nucleotides matching TRBD2. Looked up from germline, CDR1 is MDHEN and CDR2 is SYDVKM. The CDR3 contains 16 residues. V trimming: 2 bases; J trimming: 5 bases; junction bases outside the gene matches: 9. CDR3 amino acids: CASSLLAGGNNNEQFF. For the CDR3, the DNA is TGTGCCAGCAGTTTACTCGCCGGGGGGAATAACAATGAGCAGTTCTTC. Using reference TRBV28 and TRBJ2-1 for the parts outside the CDR3, the full variable domain is DVKVTQSSRYLVKRTGEKVFLECVQDMDHENMFWYRQDPGLGLRLIYFSYDVKMKEKGDIPEGYSVSREKKERFSLILESASTNQTSMYLCASSLLAGGNNNEQFFGPGTRLTVL.

The genes are TRBV27 and TRBJ1-2, with TRBD1 as a possible D gene (6 bases). Trimming pared 6 bases from V and 7 bases from J, leaving 18 bases between. The CDR3 consists of 14 residues. CDR1 and CDR2 from the germline V gene are MNHEY and SMNVEV (reference sequence). CDR3 protein: CASSDRTQRRGYTF. CDR3 coding DNA: TGTGCCAGCAGCGACAGGACCCAGCGCCGTGGCTACACCTTC.

The chain has TRBV9 and TRBJ1-3, with TRBD1 as a possible D gene (6 bases). CDR1 and CDR2 from the germline V gene are SGDLS and YYNGEE. The CDR3 contains 14 residues. The germline V and J ends were trimmed by 3 bases and 1 base, with 8 bases remaining between them. The chain's CDR3 is CASSETGSGNTIYF. DNA of the CDR3: TGTGCCAGCAGCGAGACAGGATCTGGAAACACCATATATTTT.

This rearrangement joins TRBV2 to TRBJ2-3; TRBD2 matches at 11 bases. This CDR3 spans 15 amino acids. The germline gives CDR1 SNHLY, CDR2 FYNNEI. V was clipped by 2 bases and J by 6 bases; unmatched bases: 4. The CDR3 here is CASSELAGGGDTQYF. Written as DNA, the CDR3 is TGTGCCAGCAGTGAACTAGCGGGGGGTGGGGATACGCAGTATTTT. Full variable domain (missing parts from reference TRBV2 and TRBJ2-3): EPEVTQTPSHQVTQMGQEVILRCVPISNHLYFYWYRQILGQKVEFLVSFYNNEISEKSEIFDDQFSVERPDGSNFTLKIRSTKLEDSAMYFCASSELAGGGDTQYFGPGTRLTVL.

The chain employs TRBV6-1 and TRBJ2-5, with 10 bases identical to TRBD2. After removal of 7 bases from V and 1 base from J, the junction contained 3 bases not matched to a gene. This CDR3 contains 14 residues. The germline V gene has CDR1 MNHNS and CDR2 SASEGT. CDR3 sequence (DNA): TGTGCCAGCAATTTAGCGGGGGGCCAAGAGACCCAGTACTTC. Protein sequence: CASNLAGGQETQYF.

The CDR3 loop is CASSSTHRADSPLHF. As DNA, the CDR3 is TGTGCCAGCAGCTCGACCCACAGGGCTGATTCACCCCTCCACTTT. The chain joins TRBV7-8 to TRBJ1-6, with D maybe TRBD1 (6 bases). This CDR3 has 15 amino acids. Trimming shortened V by 4 bases and J by 8 bases, and 15 bases separated the two germline ends. Germline V gene lookup returns CDR1 SGHVS and CDR2 FQNEAQ.

This chain uses TRBV20-1 with TRBJ1-2; D not resolved. Per the germline V gene, CDR1 is DFQATT and CDR2 is SNEGSKA (reference sequence). The germline V and J ends were trimmed by 1 base and 8 bases, with 8 bases remaining between them. The CDR3 spans 11 residues. DNA of the CDR3: TGCAGTGCTAGAGGTCACTCCGGCTACACCTTC. Translated: CSARGHSGYTF.

V usage is TRBV7-2 and J usage is TRBJ2-2, with TRBD2 matching over 9 bases. The CDR3 totals 15 residues. Germline V gives CDR1 SGHTA, CDR2 FQGNSA. V lost 2 bases to trimming and J lost 8 bases; unmatched junction nucleotides: 6. This CDR3 is CASSLIAGAYGELFF. Written as DNA, the CDR3 is TGTGCCAGCAGCTTAATAGCGGGGGCTTATGGGGAGCTGTTTTTT.

In its sample, this clone was seen a few times. The genes are TRBV2 and TRBJ1-4; D unclear. CDR1 is SNHLY and CDR2 is FYNNEI in the germline V gene. The CDR3 sequence is 16 residues long. V was trimmed by 5 bases and J by 1 base, leaving 14 bases between them. The CDR3 loop is CASSKTRGRTNEKLFF. CDR3 nucleotide sequence: TGTGCCAGCAGTAAGACGAGAGGGAGAACTAATGAAAAACTGTTTTTT.